This is a list of T cell receptor beta chains from one sample in a study of blood T cell repertoires in COVID-19. This table comes from immunoSEQ multiplex PCR, and its TCRdb copy is limited to in-frame clones, with some not included. Here the sample spans approximately 170,000 clones, roughly nine tenths being singletons. Sequences were obtained from peripheral blood. Receptors were obtained from a woman of 80 years or more in a cohort sampled during active or convalescent COVID-19. The CDR3 runs from the conserved cysteine through the conserved F or W.

cdr3_length,v_call,cdr3_aa
13,TRBV19,CASEQGVGGGYTF
14,TRBV7-2,CASSFDSGSYEQFF
17,TRBV7-8,CASSLETGLQVGNTIYF
13,TRBV5-1,CASRTQGNTEAFF
14,TRBV30,CAWSRRTGGAEQYF
13,TRBV30,CAWSVWADQPQHF
16,TRBV7-9,CASSPGTGRWGTEAFF
16,TRBV5-4,CASSLSGTRTGNEQFF
15,TRBV7-8,CASSLAQGSGNTIYF
14,TRBV30,CAWSGDTNNQPQHF
13,TRBV30,CAWTLPGRTEAFF
14,TRBV2,CASSEGQGLGGYTF
16,TRBV28,CASSLDRYSGANVLTF
15,TRBV15,CATSRDSLGQETQYF
12,TRBV7-9,CASSLGTSEAFF
15,TRBV5-8,CASSFEGLLPIGQFF
16,TRBV19,CASSPQDTLLKNIQYF
19,TRBV19,CASSIPTGRASYQHNEQFF
12,TRBV29-1,CSVFGANYGYTF
12,TRBV2,CASTQTGYEQYF
15,TRBV24-1,CATSDFSASTDTQYF
14,TRBV19,CASSIPIPGGELFF
16,TRBV10-1,CASSEASGVSNQPQHF
15,TRBV5-1,CASSLGGGAGETQYF
12,TRBV19,CASGLQGAEAFF
13,TRBV6-6,CASSPGAPYGYTF
15,TRBV14,CASSQAGLAGGTQYF
15,TRBV18,CASSPPAATPYGYTF
16,TRBV6-5,CASSYSPAGTNEKLFF
15,TRBV6-6,CASRPGLASTGELFF
15,TRBV6-2/TRBV6-3,CASNPRSDSVYEQYF
18,TRBV7-6,CASSLAPWGGANSGELFF
15,TRBV4-1,CASSLGGQGHNEQFF
15,TRBV18,CASSLRRANTGELFF
15,TRBV2,CASTMTQGSGQPQHF
16,TRBV7-9,CASSLEVRWVGGEQFF